This T cell receptor (beta chain) was documented in a study of blood T cell repertoires in COVID-19. Germline V gene sequence: CDR1 MNHNY, CDR2 SVGAGI (reference sequence). The CDR3 is made up of 13 amino acids. With V trimmed by 6 bases and J by 6 bases, 5 bases remained unmatched. As originally analysed: Using reference gene primer amplification, nucleated cell counts were estimated. Data came from immunoSEQ multiplex PCR; TCRdb stores just in-frame clones and leaves some out. From that table come the V and J calls and clone size; the DNA was used to work out D and trimming. This table has approximately 140,000 clones, 70% to 85% appearing once.

The receptor was derived from a woman older than 75 with acute or convalescent COVID-19. The sequenced material came from peripheral blood. The rearrangement uses TRBV6-6 and TRBJ1-5; 7 bases match TRBD1. The CDR3 is CASRVQGPQPQHF. CDR3 coding DNA: TGTGCCAGCAGAGTACAGGGGCCTCAGCCCCAGCATTTT.